These T cell receptor beta chains were read from a single sample in a study of human T cells and chemical hapten exposure. TCRdb used MiXCR to reprocess the RACE reads, holding one entry per CDR3 protein. The sample has more than 70,000 distinct CDR3 sequences; about 10% are singletons. The source was whole blood, collected in connection with sensitization to the hapten diphenylcyclopropenone (DPC). The source is an older woman with alopecia areata. Some clones in this sample may be carry-over from other donors' samples. Each CDR3 is given with its conserved first and last residue. Fields, in order: V gene, J gene, D gene, CDR3 length, clone size, CDR3 DNA, CDR3 protein. D genes are given only for firm matches. Rows may omit the clone size; those that give it use once, few, many or a size class.

TRBV9,TRBJ1-6,NA,17,few,TGTGCCAGCAGCGTAGATATGGGACCTTATTATAATTCACCCCTCCACTTT,CASSVDMGPYYNSPLHF
TRBV29-1,TRBJ2-1,TRBD1,15,NA,TGCAGCGCAGACGAGATGACAGGGGTCAGGGATGAGCAGTTCTTC,CSADEMTGVRDEQFF
TRBV5-4,TRBJ2-2,NA,15,few,TGTGCCAGCAGCTCCGCTTTAGCGAGCACCGGGGAGCTGTTTTTT,CASSSALASTGELFF
TRBV10-3,TRBJ2-7,NA,17,many,TGTGCCATCAGTTCCGTCGGTCGGGGTAGGGAAGATTACGAGCAGTACTTC,CAISSVGRGREDYEQYF
TRBV7-9,TRBJ1-4,NA,14,many,TGTGCCAGCAGCTTTACAGGGAATGCCGAAAAACTGTTTTTT,CASSFTGNAEKLFF
TRBV15,TRBJ2-7,TRBD1,16,many,TGTGCCACCAGCAGAGATGGGACAGGGGACTCCTACGAGCAGTACTTC,CATSRDGTGDSYEQYF
TRBV20-1,TRBJ2-4,TRBD1,13,NA,TGCAGTGCTAGAAGACAGGGAGAAAACATTCAGTACTTC,CSARRQGENIQYF
TRBV20-1,TRBJ1-4,NA,14,NA,TGCAGTGCTAGAGCGGACAGCGGGAATGAAAAACTGTTTTTT,CSARADSGNEKLFF
TRBV20-1,TRBJ1-2,NA,14,few,TGCAGTGCAGACCAGAGTATGATTAACTATGGCTACACCTTC,CSADQSMINYGYTF
TRBV6-2/TRBV6-3,TRBJ2-2,NA,16,few,TGTGCCAGCAGTGTACGGGGGCCGATTAACACCGGGGAGCTGTTTTTT,CASSVRGPINTGELFF
TRBV5-1,TRBJ2-2,NA,15,NA,TGCGCCAGCAGCGTGGGGACTGGGGTCACCGGGGAGCTGTTTTTT,CASSVGTGVTGELFF
TRBV24-1,TRBJ2-1,NA,11,NA,TGTGCCACCAGTGATTTGAATGAGCAGTTCTTC,CATSDLNEQFF
TRBV20-1,TRBJ2-3,NA,13,NA,TGCAGTGAGCTCAGGGCTAGCACAGATACGCAGTATTTT,CSELRASTDTQYF
TRBV30,TRBJ2-7,NA,14,many,TGTGCCTGGAGCTGGGGCAGTTCACCCTACGAGCAGTACTTC,CAWSWGSSPYEQYF
TRBV29-1,TRBJ1-1,NA,10,many,TGCAGCGGTCGAAACACTGAAGCTTTCTTT,CSGRNTEAFF
TRBV3-1,TRBJ2-5,NA,15,many,TGTGCCAGCAGCCAAGGGGTTACAGCCCAAGAGACCCAGTACTTC,CASSQGVTAQETQYF
TRBV30,TRBJ2-7,TRBD1,13,few,TGTGCCTGGAGCGCAGGGGGCGTCTACGAGCAGTACTTC,CAWSAGGVYEQYF
TRBV18,TRBJ2-3,NA,16,NA,TGTGTCAGCTCACCACCAGGGGAACCTCACACAGATACGCAGTATTTT,CVSSPPGEPHTDTQYF
TRBV9,TRBJ1-2,NA,14,many,TGTGCCAGCAGCGCGTCGACAGATAACTATGGCTACACCTTC,CASSASTDNYGYTF
TRBV6-2/TRBV6-3,TRBJ2-7,NA,11,many,TGTGCCAGCAGTTATGGGGCCGTCCTGTACTTC,CASSYGAVLYF
TRBV3-1,TRBJ1-5,NA,15,NA,TGTGCCAGCAGCCAAGCCCCGGGGGGCAATCAGCCCCAGCATTTT,CASSQAPGGNQPQHF
TRBV5-1,TRBJ2-5,TRBD1,16,NA,TGCGCCAGCAGCAGGGGGACAGGGGTCCCCCAAGAGACCCAGTACTTC,CASSRGTGVPQETQYF